This TCR beta chain was obtained from a study of blood T cells in healthy people across ages. Whole-study results and caveats: Those diversity estimates obtained from one million T cells were thought to be underestimates.

In this sample, this clonotype turned up a few times. Its antigen remains unknown. The authors ran a second PCR of roughly 6 to 12 cycles using a sample-barcoded 5' primer and a J-beta primer mix. One entry per CDR3 protein, called by TCRdb with MiXCR from the 5' RACE reads. The data contain some 850,000 distinct CDR3 sequences, roughly 25% of them seen just once; the ten biggest clones take up 3%. Healthy Russian Caucasian donors spanned ages about 6 to 95 years. The CDR3 covers 14 residues. The germline gives CDR1 MNHEY, CDR2 SVGAGI. Trimming removed 0 bases from V and 4 bases from J, with 9 bases in between. The same sample was also studied in work on T cells of mothers and their children. As that report states: The donor cohort consisted of a few healthy Caucasian mothers and their six children. For each mother, over 8 million TCR beta CDR3 reads were obtained, and for each child, roughly 3.2 million.

The sequenced sample was blood. This receptor was obtained from a boy younger than 18 in good health. The chain has TRBV6-5 and TRBJ2-5, with D tentatively TRBD1 (6 bases). The CDR3 region has the DNA TGTGCCAGCAGTTACTCCGTAGGGGGAGAGACCCAGTACTTC. Encoded protein: CASSYSVGGETQYF.